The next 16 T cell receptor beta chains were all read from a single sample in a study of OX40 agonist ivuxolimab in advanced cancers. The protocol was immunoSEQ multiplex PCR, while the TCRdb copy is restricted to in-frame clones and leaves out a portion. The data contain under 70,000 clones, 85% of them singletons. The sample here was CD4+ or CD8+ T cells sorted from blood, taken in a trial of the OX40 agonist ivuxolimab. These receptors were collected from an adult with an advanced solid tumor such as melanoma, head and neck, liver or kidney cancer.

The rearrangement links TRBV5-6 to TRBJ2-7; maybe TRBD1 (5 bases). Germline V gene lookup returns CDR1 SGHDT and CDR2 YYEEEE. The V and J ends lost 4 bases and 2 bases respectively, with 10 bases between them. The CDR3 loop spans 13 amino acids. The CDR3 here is CASSPDKTYEQYF. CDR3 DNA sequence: TGTGCCAGCAGCCCGGACAAGACCTACGAGCAGTACTTC. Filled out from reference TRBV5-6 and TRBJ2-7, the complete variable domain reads DAGVTQSPTHLIKTRGQQVTLRCSPKSGHDTVSWYQQALGQGPQFIFQYYEEEERQRGNFPDRFSGHQFPNYSSELNVNALLLGDSALYLCASSPDKTYEQYFGPGTRLTVT.

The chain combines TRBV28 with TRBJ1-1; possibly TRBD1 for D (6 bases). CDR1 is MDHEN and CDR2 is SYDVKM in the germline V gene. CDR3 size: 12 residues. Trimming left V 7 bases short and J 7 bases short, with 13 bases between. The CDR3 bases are TGTGCCAGCAAAGGACAGATACTTGAAGCTTTCTTT. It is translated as CASKGQILEAFF.

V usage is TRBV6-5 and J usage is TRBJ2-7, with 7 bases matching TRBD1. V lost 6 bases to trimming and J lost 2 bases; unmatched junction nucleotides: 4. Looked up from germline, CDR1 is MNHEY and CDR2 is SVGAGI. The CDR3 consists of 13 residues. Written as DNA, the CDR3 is TGTGCCAGCAGGAAGACAGGGACCTACGAGCAGTACTTC. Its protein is CASRKTGTYEQYF.

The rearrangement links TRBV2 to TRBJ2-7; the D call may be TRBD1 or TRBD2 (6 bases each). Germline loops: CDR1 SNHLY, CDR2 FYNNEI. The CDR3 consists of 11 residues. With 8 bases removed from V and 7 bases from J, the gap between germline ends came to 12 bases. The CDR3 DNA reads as TGTGCCAGCCTCGGGGGCGGGGAGCAGTACTTC. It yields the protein CASLGGGEQYF.

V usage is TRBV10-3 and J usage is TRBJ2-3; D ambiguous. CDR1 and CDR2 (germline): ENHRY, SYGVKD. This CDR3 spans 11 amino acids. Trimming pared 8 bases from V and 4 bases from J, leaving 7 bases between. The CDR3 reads CAIRRSDTQYF. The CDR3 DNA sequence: TGTGCCATCCGACGGTCAGATACGCAGTATTTT.

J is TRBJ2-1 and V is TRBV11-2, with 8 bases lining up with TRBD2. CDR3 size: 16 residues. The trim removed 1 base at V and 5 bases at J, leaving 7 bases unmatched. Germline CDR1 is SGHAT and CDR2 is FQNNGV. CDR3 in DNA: TGTGCCAGCAGCTTAGGGGCGGGAGGCAGGAACAATGAGCAGTTCTTC. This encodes CASSLGAGGRNNEQFF.

The CDR3 region is CASSLGYRGPSISGANVLTF. CDR3 sequence (DNA): TGTGCCAGCAGTTTGGGTTACAGGGGTCCTTCCATCTCTGGGGCCAACGTCCTGACTTTC. The chain couples TRBV28 to TRBJ2-6; 7 bases line up with TRBD1. The ends lost 3 bases at V and 0 bases at J; junction bases unmatched: 14. In germline, CDR1 is MDHEN, CDR2 SYDVKM. There are 20 residues in the CDR3.

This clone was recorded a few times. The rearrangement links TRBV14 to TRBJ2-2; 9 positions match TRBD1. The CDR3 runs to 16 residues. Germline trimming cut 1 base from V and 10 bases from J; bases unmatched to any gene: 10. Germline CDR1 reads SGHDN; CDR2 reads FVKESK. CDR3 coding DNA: TGTGCCAGCAGCCAAGGGGCCACAGGGGGCCGAGAGGAGCTGTTTTTT. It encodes CASSQGATGGREELFF.

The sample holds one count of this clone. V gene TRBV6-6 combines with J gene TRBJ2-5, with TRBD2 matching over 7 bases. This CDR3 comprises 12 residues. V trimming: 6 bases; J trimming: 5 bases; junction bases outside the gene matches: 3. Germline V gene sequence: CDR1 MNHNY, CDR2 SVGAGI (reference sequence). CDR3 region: CASSPGGETQYF. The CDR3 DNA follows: TGTGCCAGCAGCCCGGGAGGTGAGACCCAGTACTTC.

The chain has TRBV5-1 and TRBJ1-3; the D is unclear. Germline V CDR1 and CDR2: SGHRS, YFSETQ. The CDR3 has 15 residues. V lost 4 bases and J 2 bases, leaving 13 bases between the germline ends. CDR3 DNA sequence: TGCGCCAGCAGCGACACCGCGGGCACTGGAAACACCATATATTTT. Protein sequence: CASSDTAGTGNTIYF.

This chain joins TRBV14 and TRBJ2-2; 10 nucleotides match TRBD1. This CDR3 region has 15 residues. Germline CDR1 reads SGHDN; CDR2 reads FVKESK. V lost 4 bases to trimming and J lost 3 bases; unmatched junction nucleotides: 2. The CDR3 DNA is TGTGCCAGCAGCCTGGGACAGGGGTACACCGGGGAGCTGTTTTTT. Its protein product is CASSLGQGYTGELFF.

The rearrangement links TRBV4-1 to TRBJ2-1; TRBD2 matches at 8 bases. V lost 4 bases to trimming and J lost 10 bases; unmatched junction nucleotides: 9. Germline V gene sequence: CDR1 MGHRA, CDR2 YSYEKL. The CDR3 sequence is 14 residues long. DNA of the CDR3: TGCGCCAGCAGCCCCCCCGTGGTAGCGGGAGAGCAGTTCTTC. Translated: CASSPPVVAGEQFF.

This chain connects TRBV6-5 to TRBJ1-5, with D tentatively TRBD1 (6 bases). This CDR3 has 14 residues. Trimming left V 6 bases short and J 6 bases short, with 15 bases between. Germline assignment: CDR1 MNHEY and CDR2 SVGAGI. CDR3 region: CASSVGGASQPQHF. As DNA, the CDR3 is TGTGCCAGCAGCGTCGGGGGGGCTAGTCAGCCCCAGCATTTT.

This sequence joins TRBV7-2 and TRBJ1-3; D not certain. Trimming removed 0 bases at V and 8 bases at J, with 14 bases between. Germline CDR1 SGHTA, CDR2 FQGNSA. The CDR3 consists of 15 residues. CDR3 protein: CASSLARPAGDTIYF. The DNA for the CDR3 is TGTGCCAGCAGCTTAGCCCGGCCGGCTGGGGACACCATATATTTT. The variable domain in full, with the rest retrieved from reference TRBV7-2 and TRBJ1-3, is GAGVSQSPSNKVTEKGKDVELRCDPISGHTALYWYRQSLGQGLEFLIYFQGNSAPDKSGLPSDRFSAERTGGSVSTLTIQRTQQEDSAVYLCASSLARPAGDTIYFGEGSWLTVV.

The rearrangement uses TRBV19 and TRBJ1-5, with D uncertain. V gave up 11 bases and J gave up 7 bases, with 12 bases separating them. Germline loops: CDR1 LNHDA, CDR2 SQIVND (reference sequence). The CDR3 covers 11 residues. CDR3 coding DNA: TGTGCCCCTCCCGCGCCGCAGCCCCAGCATTTT. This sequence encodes CAPPAPQPQHF.

The CDR3 sequence: CATSKLNTEAFF. The DNA of the CDR3 is TGTGCCACCAGCAAATTGAACACTGAAGCTTTCTTT. The chain carries TRBV15 and TRBJ1-1; the D is unclear. Germline values: CDR1 LNHNV, CDR2 YYDKDF (reference sequence). Deletions cut 4 bases from V and 0 bases from J, with 3 bases between. The CDR3 contains 12 residues.